This T cell receptor beta chain originates from a study of CD8 T cells in Susac syndrome. Sequencing targeted TCR beta in blood CD8+ and CD4+ T cells. The multiple sclerosis controls comprised treatment-naive patients whose relapsing-remitting disease was stable or active. TEMRA cells were FACS-enriched and CD8+ and CD4+ T cells negatively isolated. Germline V lookup: CDR1 LNHDA, CDR2 SQIVND (reference sequence). The V and J ends lost 3 bases and 7 bases respectively, with 16 bases between them. This CDR3 contains 15 residues. The RNA input was about 0.5 to 1 ug, and it was reverse transcribed with random hexamers. The immunoSEQ assay covered 54 Vbeta and 13 Jbeta segments for CDR3. TCRdb used MiXCR to reprocess the immunoSEQ multiplex PCR reads, holding one entry per CDR3 protein. Of around 160,000 distinct CDR3 sequences listed, 94% are singletons.

The sample comprised CD4+ T cells from PBMCs. The chain carries TRBV19 and TRBJ2-1; D assignment may be TRBD1 or TRBD2 (6 bases each). The sequence came from a human donor with multiple sclerosis. CDR3 DNA sequence: TGTGCCAGTAGTATTTTACAGGGAGGAAGGAATGAGCAGTTCTTC. Protein: CASSILQGGRNEQFF.